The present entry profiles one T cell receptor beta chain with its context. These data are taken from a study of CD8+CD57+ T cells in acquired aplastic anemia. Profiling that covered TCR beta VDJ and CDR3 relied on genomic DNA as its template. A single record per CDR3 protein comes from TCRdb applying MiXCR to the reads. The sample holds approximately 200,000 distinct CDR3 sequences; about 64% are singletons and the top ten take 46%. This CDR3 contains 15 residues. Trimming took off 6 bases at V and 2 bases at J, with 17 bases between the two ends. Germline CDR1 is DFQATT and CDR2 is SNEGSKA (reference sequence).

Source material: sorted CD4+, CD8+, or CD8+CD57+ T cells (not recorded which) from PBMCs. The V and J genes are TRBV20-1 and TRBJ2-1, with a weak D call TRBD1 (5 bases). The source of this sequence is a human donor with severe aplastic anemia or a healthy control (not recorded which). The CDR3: CSAAWAVGPYNEQFF. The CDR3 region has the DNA TGCAGTGCCGCTTGGGCCGTGGGGCCCTACAATGAGCAGTTCTTC.